The entry below describes one T cell receptor beta chain. What it recognizes is unknown. CDR3 length equals 15 residues. This sample was taken from a study of early T cells in non-severe SARS-CoV-2 infection. In the study overall: Sequenced bulk RNA came from whole blood that was unsorted, and chains were unpaired.

Individual cDNA molecules were tagged with unique molecular identifiers. TCRdb ran MiXCR on the 5' RACE reads and lists one entry per CDR3 protein. The sample comprises tens of thousands of distinct CDR3 sequences, over 9.5% of which are singletons, and more than 3% rests with the top ten. Study-wide results and limits: The matching step, a VDJdb search, favored anti-spike CD8 responses and missed private and CD4 specificities.

This receptor was obtained from an adult who was a healthcare worker with PCR-confirmed SARS-CoV-2 infection or an uninfected control (not recorded which). Sequencing used whole blood. This chain links TRBV21-1 with TRBJ2-7. TRBV21-1 is assigned pseudogene status. CDR3 region: CASSKSGGSSYEQYF. The DNA for the CDR3 is TGTGCCAGCAGCAAAAGTGGCGGGAGCTCCTACGAGCAGTACTTC.